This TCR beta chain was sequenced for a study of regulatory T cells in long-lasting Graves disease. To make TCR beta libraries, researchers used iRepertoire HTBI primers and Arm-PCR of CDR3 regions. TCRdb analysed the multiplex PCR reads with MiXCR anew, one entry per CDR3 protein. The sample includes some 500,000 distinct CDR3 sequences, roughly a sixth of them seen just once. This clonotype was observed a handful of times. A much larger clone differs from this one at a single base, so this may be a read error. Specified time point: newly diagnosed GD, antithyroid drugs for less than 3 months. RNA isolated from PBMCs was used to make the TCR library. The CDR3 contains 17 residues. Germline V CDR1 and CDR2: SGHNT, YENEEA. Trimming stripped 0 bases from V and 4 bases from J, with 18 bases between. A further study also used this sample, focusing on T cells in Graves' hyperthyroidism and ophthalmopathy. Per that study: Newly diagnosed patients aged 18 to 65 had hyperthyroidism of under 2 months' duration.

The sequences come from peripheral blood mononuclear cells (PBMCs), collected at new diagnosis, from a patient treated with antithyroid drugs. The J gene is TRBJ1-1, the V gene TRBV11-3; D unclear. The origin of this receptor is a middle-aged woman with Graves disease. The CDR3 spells CASSLDRVPTMSTEAFF. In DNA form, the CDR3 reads TGTGCCAGCAGCTTAGATCGTGTCCCAACCATGAGCACTGAAGCTTTCTTT.